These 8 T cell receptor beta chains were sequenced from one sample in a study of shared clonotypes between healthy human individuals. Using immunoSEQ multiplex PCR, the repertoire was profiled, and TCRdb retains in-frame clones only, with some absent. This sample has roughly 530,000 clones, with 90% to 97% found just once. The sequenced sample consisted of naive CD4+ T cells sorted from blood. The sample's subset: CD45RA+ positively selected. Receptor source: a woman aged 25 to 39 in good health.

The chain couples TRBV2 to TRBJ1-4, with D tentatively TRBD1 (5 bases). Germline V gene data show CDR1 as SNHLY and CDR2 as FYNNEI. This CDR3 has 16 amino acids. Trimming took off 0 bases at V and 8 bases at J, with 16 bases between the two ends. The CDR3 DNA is TGTGCCAGCAGTGAAGCGGGTCGCAGGGTAGGAGAAAAACTGTTTTTT. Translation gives CASSEAGRRVGEKLFF.

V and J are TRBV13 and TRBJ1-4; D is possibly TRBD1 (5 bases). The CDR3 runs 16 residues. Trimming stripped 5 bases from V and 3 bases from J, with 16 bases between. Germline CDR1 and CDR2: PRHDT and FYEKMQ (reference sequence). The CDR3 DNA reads TGTGCCAGCAGCGAAAGGCGGGGACCAGCTAATGAAAAACTGTTTTTT. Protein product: CASSERRGPANEKLFF.

The CDR3 DNA follows: TGTGCCAGCAGTTCCCTGGGGACAGGGAGCACAGATACGCAGTATTTT. Protein product: CASSSLGTGSTDTQYF. V is TRBV2 and J is TRBJ2-3; 9 nucleotides match TRBD1. Trimming cost V 5 bases and J 0 bases; bases outside gene matches: 6. Germline values: CDR1 SNHLY, CDR2 FYNNEI. The CDR3 is made up of 16 amino acids.

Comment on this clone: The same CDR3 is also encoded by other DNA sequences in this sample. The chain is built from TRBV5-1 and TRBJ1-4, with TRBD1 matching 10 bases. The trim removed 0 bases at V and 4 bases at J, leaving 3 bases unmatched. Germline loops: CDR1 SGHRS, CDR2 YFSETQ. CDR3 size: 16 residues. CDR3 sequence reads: CASSLGTGGSNEKLFF. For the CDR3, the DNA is TGCGCCAGCAGCTTGGGGACAGGGGGAAGTAATGAAAAACTGTTTTTT.

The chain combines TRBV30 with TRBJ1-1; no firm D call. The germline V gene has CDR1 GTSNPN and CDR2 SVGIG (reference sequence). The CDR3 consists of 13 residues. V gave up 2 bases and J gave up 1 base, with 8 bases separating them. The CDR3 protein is CAWSSHTNTEAFF. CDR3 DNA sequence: TGTGCCTGGAGTTCGCACACGAACACTGAAGCTTTCTTT.

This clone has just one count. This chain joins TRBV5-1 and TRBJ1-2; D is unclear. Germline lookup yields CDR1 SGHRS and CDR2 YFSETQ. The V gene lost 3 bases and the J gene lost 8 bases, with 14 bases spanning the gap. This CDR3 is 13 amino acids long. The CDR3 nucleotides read TGCGCCAGCAGCTCGGCTGTTGCTGGCGGCTACACCTTC. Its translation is CASSSAVAGGYTF.

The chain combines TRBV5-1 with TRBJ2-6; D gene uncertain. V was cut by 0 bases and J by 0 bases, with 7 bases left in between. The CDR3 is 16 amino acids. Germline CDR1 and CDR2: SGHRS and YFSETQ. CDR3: CASSLVPPSGANVLTF. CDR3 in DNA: TGCGCCAGCAGCTTGGTTCCCCCCTCTGGGGCCAACGTCCTGACTTTC.

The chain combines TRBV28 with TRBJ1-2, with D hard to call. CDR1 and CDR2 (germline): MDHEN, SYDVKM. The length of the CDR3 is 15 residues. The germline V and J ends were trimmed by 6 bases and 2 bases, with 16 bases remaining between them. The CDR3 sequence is CASSDTPRWNYGYTF. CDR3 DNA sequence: TGTGCCAGCAGCGACACCCCCCGATGGAACTATGGCTACACCTTC.